The 32 T cell receptor beta chains given below trace back to one sample, sequenced in a study of cytomegalovirus exposure and HLA in healthy donors. 60 Vbeta and 13 Jbeta primers were used in PCR. Repertoires were generated with immunoSEQ multiplex PCR, while TCRdb's copy carries only in-frame clones and drops some. The sample consists of fewer than 200,000 clones, 80% of them appearing once. Sequencing was carried out using PBMCs. The receptors come from a boy aged 5 to 17 in good health and CMV-seronegative.

This clone was counted once. The V and J genes are TRBV4-2 and TRBJ1-2, with D perhaps TRBD1 (5 bases). Germline CDR1 and CDR2: LGHNA and YNFKEQ. V was cut by 0 bases and J by 5 bases, with 16 bases left in between. This CDR3 spans 16 amino acids. The CDR3: CASSQEARQGLYGYTF. The CDR3 nucleotides are TGTGCCAGCAGCCAAGAGGCGCGGCAGGGCCTTTATGGCTACACCTTC.

The chain couples TRBV6-1 to TRBJ1-4; 9 bases match TRBD1. The CDR3 runs 14 residues. Germline lookup yields CDR1 MNHNS and CDR2 SASEGT. V gave up 3 bases and J gave up 11 bases; unmatched junction bases: 7. In DNA, the CDR3 is TGTGCCAGCAGTGACGGGACAGGGTTTTATAAACTGTTTTTT. Translated: CASSDGTGFYKLFF.

Worth noting for this clone: Other DNA sequences of this sample code for an identical CDR3. The chain recombines TRBV15 with TRBJ1-2; D is unresolved. This CDR3 spans 13 amino acids. The germline V and J ends were trimmed by 3 bases and 2 bases, with 7 bases remaining between them. The germline gives CDR1 LNHNV, CDR2 YYDKDF (reference sequence). The CDR3 nucleotides are TGTGCCACCAGCAGGACGGGGAACTATGGCTACACCTTC. Its protein is CATSRTGNYGYTF.

The chain is built from TRBV5-1 and TRBJ2-2; D possibly corresponds to TRBD1 (6 bases). V dropped 7 bases and J dropped 3 bases, with 13 bases sitting between them. Germline assignment: CDR1 SGHRS and CDR2 YFSETQ. The CDR3 runs 14 residues. CDR3 DNA: TGCGCCAGCGGATACAGGGATTACACCGGGGAGCTGTTTTTT. It specifies CASGYRDYTGELFF.

This clone was observed a few times. The chain has TRBV27 and TRBJ1-5; maybe TRBD1 (6 bases). V lost 8 bases and J 6 bases, leaving 17 bases between the germline ends. The CDR3 length is 14 residues. Germline V gene sequence: CDR1 MNHEY, CDR2 SMNVEV (reference sequence). DNA of the CDR3: TGTGCCAGCGGACTTAAGGGAGGGGGTCAGCCCCAGCATTTT. Translation gives CASGLKGGGQPQHF.

The chain employs TRBV7-3 and TRBJ1-1; D gene ambiguous. V was shortened by 1 base and J by 7 bases, with 7 bases between the two germline ends. The CDR3 consists of 12 residues. CDR1 and CDR2 from the germline V gene are SGHTA and FQGTGA. The CDR3 is CASSLIEGEAFF. For the CDR3, the DNA is TGTGCCAGCAGCTTAATAGAGGGTGAAGCTTTCTTT.

This clone was observed a handful of times. V and J are TRBV6-1 and TRBJ1-5; D is unclear. The germline gives CDR1 MNHNS, CDR2 SASEGT. The CDR3 has 15 residues. V lost 4 bases to trimming and J lost 1 base, with 11 bases between them. The CDR3 DNA is TGTGCCAGCAGTGGAGTCGCGGGGAGCAATCAGCCCCAGCATTTT. Translation gives CASSGVAGSNQPQHF.

CDR3 nucleotides: TGTGCCTGGAGTCAAAGCGGGAGGGGTAGCGACGAGCAGTACTTC. Translating gives CAWSQSGRGSDEQYF. The chain joins TRBV30 to TRBJ2-7; 10 bases map to TRBD2. V was pared by 2 bases and J by 5 bases, with 9 bases of the junction left unmatched. This CDR3 is built from 15 residues. The germline V gene has CDR1 GTSNPN and CDR2 SVGIG (reference sequence).

V and J are TRBV9 and TRBJ2-1, with TRBD2 matching 8 bases. With V trimmed by 0 bases and J by 8 bases, 4 bases remained unmatched. Germline V lookup: CDR1 SGDLS, CDR2 YYNGEE. CDR3 length equals 14 residues. The CDR3 here is CASSVGGGPDEQFF. The CDR3 nucleotides are TGTGCCAGCAGCGTAGGCGGGGGGCCGGATGAGCAGTTCTTC.

The chain couples TRBV7-8 to TRBJ1-1; D is possibly TRBD1 (6 bases). V lost 1 base to trimming and J lost 6 bases, with 9 bases between them. The germline gives CDR1 SGHVS, CDR2 FQNEAQ. The CDR3 spans 13 residues. CDR3 in amino acids: CASSLEGGAEAFF. The CDR3 coding sequence is TGTGCCAGCAGCTTAGAGGGGGGGGCTGAAGCTTTCTTT.

V usage is TRBV5-1 and J usage is TRBJ2-7; the D gene is possibly TRBD1 (6 bases). V shed 4 bases and J shed 2 bases, with 13 bases lying between them. CDR3 size: 14 residues. The V gene's germline CDR1 is SGHRS and CDR2 YFSETQ. The CDR3 nucleotides are TGCGCCAGCAGCCTGGACAGAGAGACCTACGAGCAGTACTTC. Translating it yields CASSLDRETYEQYF.

V gene TRBV4-1 combines with J gene TRBJ1-2; perhaps TRBD1 as D (5 bases). The CDR3 covers 16 residues. Trimming removed 4 bases from V and 0 bases from J, with 15 bases in between. Germline V gene sequence: CDR1 MGHRA, CDR2 YSYEKL. Here the CDR3 DNA reads TGCGCCAGCAGCCCCCCCATGTTCAGGGCTAACTATGGCTACACCTTC. Its translation is CASSPPMFRANYGYTF.

The chain couples TRBV6-6 to TRBJ2-7, with 8 bases fitting TRBD1. Germline trimming cut 7 bases from V and 0 bases from J; bases unmatched to any gene: 11. This CDR3 has 16 residues. Germline CDR1 MNHNY, CDR2 SVGAGI (reference sequence). CDR3 sequence reads: CASTQTGAKPSYEQYF. The CDR3 nucleotides read TGTGCCAGCACCCAGACAGGGGCCAAACCCTCCTACGAGCAGTACTTC.

The rearrangement uses TRBV9 and TRBJ1-2; the D gene is possibly TRBD1 (6 bases). CDR1 SGDLS and CDR2 YYNGEE come from the germline V gene. This CDR3 has 17 residues. Trimming removed 4 bases from V and 0 bases from J, with 19 bases in between. The CDR3 is CASSPNPRGRANYGYTF. The CDR3 DNA reads TGTGCCAGCAGCCCAAATCCCAGGGGACGAGCTAACTATGGCTACACCTTC.

CDR3 loop: CASSGTAPSPQHF. CDR3 sequence (DNA): TGCGCCAGCAGTGGGACAGCCCCATCGCCCCAGCATTTT. The chain employs TRBV10-2 and TRBJ1-5; maybe TRBD1 (6 bases). CDR1 is WSHSY, CDR2 SAAADI, per germline. Trimming removed 4 bases from V and 9 bases from J, with 13 bases in between. CDR3 length: 13 residues.

This chain connects TRBV9 to TRBJ2-1; 10 bases align to TRBD2. Germline-derived CDR1 and CDR2 are SGDLS and YYNGEE. This CDR3 spans 16 amino acids. V lost 2 bases to trimming and J lost 5 bases; unmatched junction nucleotides: 7. As DNA, the CDR3 is TGTGCCAGCAGCGTTGGTTCTAGCGGGGGCCACAATGAGCAGTTCTTC. Its translation: CASSVGSSGGHNEQFF.

This clone was counted a few times. V is TRBV11-2 and J is TRBJ2-7; 8 bases are shared with TRBD1. This CDR3 has 15 amino acids. The ends lost 5 bases at V and 2 bases at J; junction bases unmatched: 8. The germline V gene encodes CDR1 SGHAT and CDR2 FQNNGV. CDR3 in amino acids: CASSPSGQGTYEQYF. CDR3 bases: TGTGCCAGCAGCCCGAGCGGACAGGGCACCTACGAGCAGTACTTC.

In regard to this clone: This CDR3 is also generated by other DNA sequences in the sample. This rearrangement joins TRBV25-1 to TRBJ1-5, with no clear D. Germline CDR1 reads MGHDK; CDR2 reads SYGVNS. Trimming pared 7 bases from V and 0 bases from J, leaving 19 bases between. The CDR3 has 17 amino acids. CDR3 nucleotides: TGTGCCAGCAAGAGGCAGCGCCAATGGCATAGCAATCAGCCCCAGCATTTT. Translation gives CASKRQRQWHSNQPQHF. Full variable domain (outside the CDR3, taken from reference TRBV25-1 and TRBJ1-5): EADIYQTPRYLVIGTGKKITLECSQTMGHDKMYWYQQDPGMELHLIHYSYGVNSTEKGDLSSESTVSRIRTEHFPLTLESARPSHTSQYLCASKRQRQWHSNQPQHFGDGTRLSIL.

This chain links TRBV2 with TRBJ1-4; TRBD1 might be the D (6 bases). Germline CDR1 and CDR2: SNHLY and FYNNEI. V shed 4 bases and J shed 0 bases, with 12 bases lying between them. The CDR3 is 16 residues long. The CDR3 sequence: CASSVRQAATNEKLFF. Here the CDR3 DNA reads TGTGCCAGCAGTGTGAGACAGGCGGCAACTAATGAAAAACTGTTTTTT.

This chain joins TRBV6-5 and TRBJ2-5; D is undetermined. Germline assignment: CDR1 MNHEY and CDR2 SVGAGI. Trimming took 2 bases from V and 0 from J, leaving 7 bases between them. The CDR3 has 14 amino acids. The CDR3 region has the DNA TGTGCCAGCAGTTACACAGACAACCAAGAGACCCAGTACTTC. This encodes CASSYTDNQETQYF.

V gene TRBV9 combines with J gene TRBJ1-3, with D perhaps TRBD1 (6 bases). Trimming pared 0 bases from V and 0 bases from J, leaving 7 bases between. This CDR3 has 15 amino acids. Germline V gene lookup returns CDR1 SGDLS and CDR2 YYNGEE. In DNA form, the CDR3 reads TGTGCCAGCAGCGTAGAGGACAGCTCTGGAAACACCATATATTTT. Encoded protein: CASSVEDSSGNTIYF.

The V and J genes are TRBV11-2 and TRBJ2-7; TRBD2 matches 8 bases. Germline V CDR1 and CDR2: SGHAT, FQNNGV. V lost 6 bases, J lost 0 bases, and 4 bases stayed unmatched. The CDR3 is 14 amino acids. The chain's CDR3 is CASRGLAGSYEQYF. In nucleotides, the CDR3 is TGTGCCAGCAGGGGGCTAGCGGGCTCCTACGAGCAGTACTTC.

The chain carries TRBV6-1 and TRBJ2-5, with 10 bases identical to TRBD1. The J call may be incorrect, as the DNA end agrees better with TRBJ2-7. The germline CDR1 and CDR2 sequences are MNHNS and SASEGT. This CDR3 is 15 amino acids long. The CDR3 loop is CASSDLGQGPYEQYF. DNA for the CDR3: TGTGCCAGCAGTGACCTGGGACAGGGGCCCTACGAGCAGTACTTC.

This clone appeared a single time. The J gene is TRBJ1-2, the V gene TRBV19; 8 bases agree with TRBD1. The CDR3 extends over 14 amino acids. From germline, CDR1 is LNHDA and CDR2 SQIVND (reference sequence). The trim removed 6 bases at V and 4 bases at J, leaving 7 bases unmatched. The CDR3 is CASSPGQGSYGYTF. DNA of the CDR3: TGTGCCAGTAGCCCCGGACAGGGTAGCTATGGCTACACCTTC.

The chain employs TRBV6-1 and TRBJ1-6; TRBD1 is a possible D gene (6 bases). Germline lookup yields CDR1 MNHNS and CDR2 SASEGT. The V and J ends lost 6 bases and 7 bases respectively, with 13 bases between them. The CDR3 totals 14 residues. CDR3 in DNA: TGTGCCAGCAGCGAGGGGGGGGGCAATTCACCCCTCCACTTT. It encodes CASSEGGGNSPLHF.

This chain joins TRBV9 and TRBJ2-1; maybe TRBD2 (6 bases). The CDR3 spans 18 residues. CDR1 and CDR2 (germline): SGDLS, YYNGEE. Between the trimmed V and J ends, which lost 1 base and 6 bases, there was a span of 23 bases. DNA for the CDR3: TGTGCCAGCAGCGTAATGCGGGATCGGGGTTTGCTGGGCAATGAGCAGTTCTTC. It codes for CASSVMRDRGLLGNEQFF.

The gene calls are TRBV5-6 and TRBJ2-6; D is ambiguous. CDR3 length: 14 amino acids. The germline V gene encodes CDR1 SGHDT and CDR2 YYEEEE. Trimming shortened V by 1 base and J by 0 bases, and 2 bases separated the two germline ends. CDR3 in DNA: TGTGCCAGCAGCTTGTACTCTGGGGCCAACGTCCTGACTTTC. Protein sequence: CASSLYSGANVLTF.

This rearrangement joins TRBV25-1 to TRBJ1-2; 9 bases match TRBD1. The germline V gene has CDR1 MGHDK and CDR2 SYGVNS. This CDR3 is 17 amino acids long. With V trimmed by 2 bases and J by 1 base, 8 bases remained unmatched. CDR3 coding DNA: TGTGCCAGCAGTGAAAGCTTTGGGACAGGGCTTAACTATGGCTACACCTTC. It is translated as CASSESFGTGLNYGYTF.

This sequence joins TRBV7-9 and TRBJ1-2, with D perhaps TRBD1 (5 bases). This CDR3 has 14 amino acids. V was cut by 3 bases and J by 8 bases, with 16 bases left in between. Germline values: CDR1 SEHNR, CDR2 FQNEAQ (reference sequence). DNA of the CDR3: TGTGCCAGCAGCTTGACTCTCTCGGAGGGGGGCTACACCTTC. It specifies CASSLTLSEGGYTF. Using reference TRBV7-9 and TRBJ1-2 for the parts outside the CDR3, the full variable domain is DTGVSQNPRHKITKRGQNVTFRCDPISEHNRLYWYRQTLGQGPEFLTYFQNEAQLEKSRLLSDRFSAERPKGSFSTLEIQRTEQGDSAMYLCASSLTLSEGGYTFGSGTRLTVV.

The chain joins TRBV18 to TRBJ2-7; tentative D call: TRBD2 (6 bases). Germline-derived CDR1 and CDR2 are KGHSH and LQKENI. The germline V and J ends were trimmed by 6 bases and 1 base, with 19 bases remaining between them. This CDR3 spans 16 amino acids. Here the CDR3 DNA reads TGTGCCAGCTCGCCGGTAGCCCGGGAGATGTCCTACGAGCAGTACTTC. It specifies CASSPVAREMSYEQYF.

This sequence joins TRBV6-6 and TRBJ2-3; D unresolved. With 9 bases removed from V and 3 bases from J, the gap between germline ends came to 13 bases. This CDR3 is 13 amino acids long. Germline CDR1 and CDR2: MNHNY and SVGAGI (reference sequence). This chain's CDR3 is CASHSTSTDTQYF. DNA of the CDR3: TGTGCCAGTCACAGCACGTCAACAGATACGCAGTATTTT.

The J gene is TRBJ1-2, the V gene TRBV6-6; 7 bases are shared with TRBD1. The CDR3 totals 13 residues. Germline values: CDR1 MNHNY, CDR2 SVGAGI (reference sequence). The V and J ends lost 5 bases and 2 bases, in that order; junction bases with no gene match: 2. The CDR3 nucleotides are TGTGCCAGCAGTCCGACAGGGAACTATGGCTACACCTTC. Protein: CASSPTGNYGYTF.